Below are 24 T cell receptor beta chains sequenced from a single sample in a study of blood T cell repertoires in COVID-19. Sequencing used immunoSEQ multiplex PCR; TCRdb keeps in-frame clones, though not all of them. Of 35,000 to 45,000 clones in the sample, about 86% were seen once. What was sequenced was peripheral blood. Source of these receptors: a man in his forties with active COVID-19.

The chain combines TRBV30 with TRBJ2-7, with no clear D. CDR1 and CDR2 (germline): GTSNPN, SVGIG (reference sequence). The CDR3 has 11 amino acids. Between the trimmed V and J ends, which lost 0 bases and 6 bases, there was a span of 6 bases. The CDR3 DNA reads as TGTGCCTGGAGTGTACTTTCCGAGCAGTACTTC. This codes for CAWSVLSEQYF.

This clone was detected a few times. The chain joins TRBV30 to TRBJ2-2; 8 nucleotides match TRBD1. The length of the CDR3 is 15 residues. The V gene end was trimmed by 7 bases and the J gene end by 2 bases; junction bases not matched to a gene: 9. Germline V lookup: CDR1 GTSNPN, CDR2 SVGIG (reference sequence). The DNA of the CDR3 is TGTGCCTCCCCACCGGGACAGGCAAACACCGGGGAGCTGTTTTTT. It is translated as CASPPGQANTGELFF.

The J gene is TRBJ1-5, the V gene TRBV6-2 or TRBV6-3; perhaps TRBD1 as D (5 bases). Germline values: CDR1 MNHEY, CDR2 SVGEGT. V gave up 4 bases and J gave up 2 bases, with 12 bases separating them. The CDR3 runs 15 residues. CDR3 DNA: TGTGCCAGCAGTTGGGCCGGGACTGGCAATCAGCCCCAGCATTTT. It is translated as CASSWAGTGNQPQHF.

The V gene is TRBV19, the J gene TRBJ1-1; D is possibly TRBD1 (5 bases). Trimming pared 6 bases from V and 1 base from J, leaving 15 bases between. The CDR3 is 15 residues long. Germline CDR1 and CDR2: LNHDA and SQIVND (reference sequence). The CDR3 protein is CASRLRDWGNTEAFF. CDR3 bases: TGTGCCAGTAGACTCCGGGACTGGGGGAACACTGAAGCTTTCTTT. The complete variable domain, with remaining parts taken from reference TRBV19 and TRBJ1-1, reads DGGITQSPKYLFRKEGQNVTLSCEQNLNHDAMYWYRQDPGQGLRLIYYSQIVNDFQKGDIAEGYSVSREKKESFPLTVTSAQKNPTAFYLCASRLRDWGNTEAFFGQGTRLTVV.

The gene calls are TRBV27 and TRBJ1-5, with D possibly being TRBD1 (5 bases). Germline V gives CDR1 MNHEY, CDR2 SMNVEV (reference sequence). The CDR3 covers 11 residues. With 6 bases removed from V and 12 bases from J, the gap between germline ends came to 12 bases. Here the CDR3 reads CASSSDGHQHF. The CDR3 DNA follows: TGTGCCAGCAGCTCAGACGGACACCAGCATTTT.

CDR3 coding DNA: TGTGCCAGCAGTAGGACAGGGGGCCCGACTAATGAAAAACTGTTTTTT. Encoded protein: CASSRTGGPTNEKLFF. V and J are TRBV28 and TRBJ1-4; 11 nucleotides line up with TRBD1. This CDR3 is 16 amino acids long. The germline gives CDR1 MDHEN, CDR2 SYDVKM. V lost 5 bases, J lost 2 bases, and 4 bases stayed unmatched.

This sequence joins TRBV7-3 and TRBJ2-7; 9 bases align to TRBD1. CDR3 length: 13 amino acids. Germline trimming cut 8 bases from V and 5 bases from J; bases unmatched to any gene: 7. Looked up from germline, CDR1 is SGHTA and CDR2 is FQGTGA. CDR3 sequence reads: CASAYTGGDEQYF. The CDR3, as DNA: TGTGCCAGCGCCTATACAGGGGGCGACGAGCAGTACTTC.

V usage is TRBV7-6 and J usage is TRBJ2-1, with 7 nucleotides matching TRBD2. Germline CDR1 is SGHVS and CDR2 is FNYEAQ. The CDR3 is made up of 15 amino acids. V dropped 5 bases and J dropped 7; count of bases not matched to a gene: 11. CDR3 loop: CASSPLGGELNEQFF. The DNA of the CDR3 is TGTGCCAGCAGCCCTTTGGGGGGGGAGTTGAATGAGCAGTTCTTC.

Here the CDR3 reads CASSPGTSFNEQFF. The CDR3 region has the DNA TGTGCCAGCAGCCCCGGGACTAGTTTTAATGAGCAGTTCTTC. The chain is built from TRBV7-9 and TRBJ2-1, with 8 bases lining up with TRBD2. The germline V gene has CDR1 SEHNR and CDR2 FQNEAQ (reference sequence). The CDR3 contains 14 residues. The V and J ends lost 5 bases and 7 bases, in that order; junction bases with no gene match: 7.

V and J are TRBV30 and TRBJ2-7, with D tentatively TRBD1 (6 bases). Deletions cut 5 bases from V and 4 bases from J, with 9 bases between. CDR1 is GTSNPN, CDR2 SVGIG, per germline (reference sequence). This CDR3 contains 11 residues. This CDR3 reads CAWQGKYEQYF. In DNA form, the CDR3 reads TGTGCCTGGCAGGGGAAATACGAGCAGTACTTC.

The CDR3 region is CASSSSLGVRTDTQYF. The DNA of the CDR3 is TGCGCCAGCAGCTCCTCCCTGGGCGTCCGCACAGATACGCAGTATTTT. The chain is built from TRBV5-1 and TRBJ2-3, with D unresolved. V was trimmed by 3 bases and J by 1 base, leaving 15 bases between them. Looked up from germline, CDR1 is SGHRS and CDR2 is YFSETQ. The CDR3 sequence is 16 residues long.

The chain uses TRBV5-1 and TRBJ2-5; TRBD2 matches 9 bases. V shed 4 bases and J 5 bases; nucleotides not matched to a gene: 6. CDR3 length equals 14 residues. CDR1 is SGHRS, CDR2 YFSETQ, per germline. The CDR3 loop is CASSRSGRRETQYF. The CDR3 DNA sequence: TGCGCCAGCAGCCGTAGCGGGAGAAGGGAGACCCAGTACTTC.

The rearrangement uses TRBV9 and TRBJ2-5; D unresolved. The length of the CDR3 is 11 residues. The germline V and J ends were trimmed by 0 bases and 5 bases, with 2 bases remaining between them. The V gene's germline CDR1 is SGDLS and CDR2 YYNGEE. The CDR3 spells CASSVAETQYF. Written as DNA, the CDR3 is TGTGCCAGCAGCGTAGCGGAGACCCAGTACTTC.

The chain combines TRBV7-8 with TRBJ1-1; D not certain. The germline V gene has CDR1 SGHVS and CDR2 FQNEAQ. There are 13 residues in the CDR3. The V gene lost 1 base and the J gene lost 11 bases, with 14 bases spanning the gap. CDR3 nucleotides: TGTGCCAGCAGCTTAGATCGGGGAACCCCTGCTTTCTTT. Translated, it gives CASSLDRGTPAFF.

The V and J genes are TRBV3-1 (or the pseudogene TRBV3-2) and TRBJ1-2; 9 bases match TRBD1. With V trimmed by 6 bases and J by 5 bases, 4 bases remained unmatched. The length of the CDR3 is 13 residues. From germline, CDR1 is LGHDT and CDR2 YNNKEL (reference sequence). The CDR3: CASRPGTGYGYTF. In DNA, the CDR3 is TGTGCCAGCAGGCCCGGGACAGGGTATGGCTACACCTTC.

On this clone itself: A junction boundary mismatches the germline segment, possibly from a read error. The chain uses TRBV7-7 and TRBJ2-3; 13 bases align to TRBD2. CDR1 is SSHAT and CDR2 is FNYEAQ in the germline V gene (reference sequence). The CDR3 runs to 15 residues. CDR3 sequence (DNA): TGTGCTAGCAGCTTAGGGACTAGCGGGGCAGATACGCAGTATTTT. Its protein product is CASSLGTSGADTQYF.

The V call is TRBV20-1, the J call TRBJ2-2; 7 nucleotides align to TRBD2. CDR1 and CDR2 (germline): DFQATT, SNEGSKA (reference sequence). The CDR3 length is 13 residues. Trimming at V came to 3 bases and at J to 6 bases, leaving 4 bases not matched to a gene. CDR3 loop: CSASDTSAGELFF. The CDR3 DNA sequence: TGCAGTGCTAGTGATACTAGCGCCGGGGAGCTGTTTTTT.

The CDR3 here is CAWSLWDRGPGGYTF. As DNA, the CDR3 is TGTGCCTGGAGTCTGTGGGACAGGGGGCCTGGTGGCTACACCTTC. V and J are TRBV30 and TRBJ1-2; 12 bases align to TRBD1. CDR3 size: 15 residues. J lost 7 bases, V lost 2 bases, and 8 bases had no gene match. Germline V gene sequence: CDR1 GTSNPN, CDR2 SVGIG (reference sequence).

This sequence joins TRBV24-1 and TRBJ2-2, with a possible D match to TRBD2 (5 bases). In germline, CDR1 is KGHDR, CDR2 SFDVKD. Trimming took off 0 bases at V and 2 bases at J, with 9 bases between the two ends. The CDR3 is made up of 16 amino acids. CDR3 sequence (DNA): TGTGCCACCAGTGATTTGCGAGGGAGTAACACCGGGGAGCTGTTTTTT. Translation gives CATSDLRGSNTGELFF.

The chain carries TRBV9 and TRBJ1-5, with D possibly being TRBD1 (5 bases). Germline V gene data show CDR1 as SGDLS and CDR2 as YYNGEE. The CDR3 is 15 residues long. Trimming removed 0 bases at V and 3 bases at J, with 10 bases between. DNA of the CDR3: TGTGCCAGCAGCGTAGGGGGCTCGGTCAATCAGCCCCAGCATTTT. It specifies CASSVGGSVNQPQHF.

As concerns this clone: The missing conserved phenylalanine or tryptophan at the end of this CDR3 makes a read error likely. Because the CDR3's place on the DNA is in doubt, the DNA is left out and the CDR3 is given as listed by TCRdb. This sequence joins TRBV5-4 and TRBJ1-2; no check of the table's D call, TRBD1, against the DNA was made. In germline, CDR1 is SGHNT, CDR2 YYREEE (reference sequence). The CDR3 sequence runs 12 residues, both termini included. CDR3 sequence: CASSPSTGTVLV.

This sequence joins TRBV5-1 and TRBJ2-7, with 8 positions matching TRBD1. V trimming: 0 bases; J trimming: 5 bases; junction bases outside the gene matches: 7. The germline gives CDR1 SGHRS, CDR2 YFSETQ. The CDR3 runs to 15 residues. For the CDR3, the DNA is TGCGCCAGCAGCTTGGCCCGGACAGGGCGAGACGAGCAGTACTTC. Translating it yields CASSLARTGRDEQYF.

The CDR3 bases are TGTGCCAGCAGCAACAGGGCGGATACTAACTATGGCTACACCTTC. It encodes CASSNRADTNYGYTF. This chain links TRBV9 with TRBJ1-2; D is possibly TRBD1 (6 bases). Germline V gene sequence: CDR1 SGDLS, CDR2 YYNGEE. This CDR3 has 15 amino acids. Trimming pared 4 bases from V and 0 bases from J, leaving 13 bases between.

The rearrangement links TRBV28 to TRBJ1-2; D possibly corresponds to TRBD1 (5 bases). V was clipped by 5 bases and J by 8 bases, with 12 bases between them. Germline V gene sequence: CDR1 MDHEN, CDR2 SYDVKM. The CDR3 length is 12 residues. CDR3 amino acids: CASSPDSLGYTF. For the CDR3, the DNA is TGTGCCAGCAGTCCCGACAGTCTAGGCTACACCTTC.